This T cell receptor beta chain was recorded in a study of shared clonotypes between healthy human individuals. Findings of the study overall: There were few donors, and this limited the genetic and exposure-history diversity represented.

Libraries were prepared by immunoSEQ multiplex PCR; TCRdb keeps only in-frame clonotypes and omits some of them. This table has around 690,000 clones, roughly 88% appearing once. Germline-derived CDR1 and CDR2 are SEHNR and FQNEAQ (reference sequence). Trimming pared 1 base from V and 8 bases from J, leaving 6 bases between. The CDR3 is 12 residues long. In the case of this clone: Its antigen is unknown.

V is TRBV7-9 and J is TRBJ2-1; TRBD2 is a possible D gene (6 bases). Material for sequencing was memory CD8+ T cells from PBMCs. The subset was: CD45RO+ cells pooled with CCR7-negative TemRA cells. The sequence derives from a man between 18 and 29 years old in good health. Some clones in this sample may be carry-over from other donors' samples. In DNA, the CDR3 is TGTGCCAGCAGCTTAGGCGGGGATGAGCAGTTCTTC. As protein: CASSLGGDEQFF.